These T cell receptor beta chains were read from a single sample in a study of cytomegalovirus exposure and HLA in healthy donors. TCRdb's table, derived via immunoSEQ multiplex PCR, lists solely in-frame clones and lacks some. The sample lists about 170,000 clones, 85% occurring once. The sequencing input was PBMCs. The receptors were sampled from a boy aged 2-15 years in good health and CMV-seronegative. The CDR3 runs from the conserved cysteine through the conserved F or W. The D gene is left open where the match is weak. A row's size may be missing; if present it is once, few, many or a size class.

>TRBJ1-4|TRBV12-2|.|.
CASRLGSTPGIPNEKLFF
TGTGCAAGTCGCTTAGGATCTACTCCAGGGATTCCGAATGAAAAACTGTTTTTT
>TRBJ2-3|TRBV2|once|.
CASSEVRVGTDTQYF
TGTGCCAGCAGTGAAGTGAGGGTTGGGACAGATACGCAGTATTTT
>TRBJ2-1|TRBV9|.|.
CASSRSATEQFF
TGTGCCAGCAGCCGTAGCGCAACTGAGCAGTTCTTC
>TRBJ2-3|TRBV6-5|.|TRBD2
CASSARGGTDTQYF
TGTGCCAGCAGTGCACGGGGGGGCACAGATACGCAGTATTTT
>TRBJ1-1|TRBV5-1|.|TRBD1
CASSLGGQGAYTEAFF
TGCGCCAGCAGCTTGGGAGGACAGGGGGCCTACACTGAAGCTTTCTTT
>TRBJ2-5|TRBV5-1|.|TRBD2
CASSGGGAVETQYF
TGCGCCAGCAGCGGCGGGGGGGCCGTGGAGACCCAGTACTTC
>TRBJ2-7|TRBV6-1|.|.
CASSEVQGEQYF
TGTGCCAGCAGTGAAGTCCAGGGCGAGCAGTACTTC
>TRBJ2-2|TRBV19|.|.
CASSAVEPGELFF
TGTGCCAGTAGTGCCGTAGAGCCCGGGGAGCTGTTTTTT
>TRBJ2-6|TRBV30|.|.
CASPPRRAGANVLTF
TGTGCCTCGCCTCCGAGGAGGGCTGGGGCCAACGTCCTGACTTTC
>TRBJ1-5|TRBV4-2|.|.
CASSQEGGSNQPQHF
TGTGCCAGCAGCCAAGAAGGGGGAAGCAATCAGCCCCAGCATTTT
>TRBJ1-2|TRBV5-4|.|.
CASSLVGEVVYGYTF
TGTGCCAGCAGCTTGGTGGGGGAGGTGGTCTATGGCTACACCTTC